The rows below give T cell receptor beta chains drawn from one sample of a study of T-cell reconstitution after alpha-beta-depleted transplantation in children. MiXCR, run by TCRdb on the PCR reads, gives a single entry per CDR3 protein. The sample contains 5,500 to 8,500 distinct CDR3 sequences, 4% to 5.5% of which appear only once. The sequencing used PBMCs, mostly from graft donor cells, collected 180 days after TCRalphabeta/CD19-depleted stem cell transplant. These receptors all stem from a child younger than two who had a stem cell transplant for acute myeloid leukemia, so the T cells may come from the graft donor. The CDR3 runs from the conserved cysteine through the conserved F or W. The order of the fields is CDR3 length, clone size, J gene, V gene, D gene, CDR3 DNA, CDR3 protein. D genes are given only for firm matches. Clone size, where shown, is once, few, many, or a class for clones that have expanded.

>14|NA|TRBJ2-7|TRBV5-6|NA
TGTGCCAGGAGCTCCGGGCCAACCCCCTACGAGCAGTACTTC
CARSSGPTPYEQYF
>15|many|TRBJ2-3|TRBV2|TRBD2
TGTGCCAGAGGGACTAGCGGGAGGAGGACAGATACGCAGTATTTT
CARGTSGRRTDTQYF
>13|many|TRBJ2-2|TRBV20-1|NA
TGCAGTGCTAGAGATGGGGGCACCGGGGAGCTGTTTTTT
CSARDGGTGELFF
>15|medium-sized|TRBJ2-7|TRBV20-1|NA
TGCAGTGCTAGTAGTTGGCAGGGCGTAAACTACGAGCAGTACTTC
CSASSWQGVNYEQYF
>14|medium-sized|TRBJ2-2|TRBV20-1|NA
TGCAGTGCTAGAGTCGATGCGAACACCGGGGAGCTGTTTTTT
CSARVDANTGELFF
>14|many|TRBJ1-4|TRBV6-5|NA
TGTGCCAGCAGTTACTCGACCCGGGACGATTCGCTGTTTTTT
CASSYSTRDDSLFF
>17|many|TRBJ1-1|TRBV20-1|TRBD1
TGCAGTGCTAGTCGGCCAGGGGGGCGCGGGGTGAACACTGAAGCTTTCTTT
CSASRPGGRGVNTEAFF
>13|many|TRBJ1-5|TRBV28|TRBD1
TGTGCCAGCAGTTTTCGGGACAGGCTCGCCCAGCATTTT
CASSFRDRLAQHF
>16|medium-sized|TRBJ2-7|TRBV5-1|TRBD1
TGCGCCAGCAGCTTGGAAGCGACAGGGGGCTCCTACGAGCAGTACTTC
CASSLEATGGSYEQYF
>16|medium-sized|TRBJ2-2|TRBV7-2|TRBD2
TGTGCCAGCAGCGGACTAGCTGGAACGTGGACCGGGGAGCTGTTTTTT
CASSGLAGTWTGELFF
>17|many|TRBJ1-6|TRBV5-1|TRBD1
TGCGCCAGCAGCGCTAACTCCGGGACAGGGAAAGATTCACCCCTCCACTTT
CASSANSGTGKDSPLHF
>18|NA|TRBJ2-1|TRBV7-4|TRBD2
TGTGCCTCCTCACCGGGACTAGCGGGAGCGCCTTCCTACAATGAGCAGTTCTTC
CASSPGLAGAPSYNEQFF
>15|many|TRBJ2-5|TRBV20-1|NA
TGCAGTGCTGGTCTAACGGGACACCCGCAAGAGACCCAGTACTTC
CSAGLTGHPQETQYF
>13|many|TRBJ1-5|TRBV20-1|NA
TGCAGTGCCGGGACGACCCCTAATCAGCCCCAGCATTTT
CSAGTTPNQPQHF
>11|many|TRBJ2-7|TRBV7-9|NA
TGTGCCAGCGTAGGGGGCTACGAGCAGTACTTC
CASVGGYEQYF
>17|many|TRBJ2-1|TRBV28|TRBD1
TGTGCCAGCAGGCACACACCGGGACAGATTTACTACAATGAGCAGTTCTTC
CASRHTPGQIYYNEQFF
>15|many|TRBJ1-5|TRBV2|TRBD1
TGTGCCAGCAGAACAACAGGGGCCGGCAATCAGCCCCAGCATTTT
CASRTTGAGNQPQHF
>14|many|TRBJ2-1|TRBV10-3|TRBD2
TGTGCCATCAGTCCCCTAGCGGCCTACAATGAGCAGTTCTTC
CAISPLAAYNEQFF
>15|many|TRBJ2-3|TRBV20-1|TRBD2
TGCAGTGCCGCCCGACTAGCGGGAAACACAGATACGCAGTATTTT
CSAARLAGNTDTQYF
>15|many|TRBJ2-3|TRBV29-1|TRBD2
TGCAGCGTTTCGACTAGCGGGAGAGGGACAGATACGCAGTATTTT
CSVSTSGRGTDTQYF
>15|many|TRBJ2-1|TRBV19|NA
TGTGCCAGTAAAGGGTATGCCCGGGTTGGCAATGAGCAGTTCTTC
CASKGYARVGNEQFF
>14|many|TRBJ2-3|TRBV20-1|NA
TGCAGTGCGAAACAAAGCGGAGGGGCAGATACGCAGTATTTT
CSAKQSGGADTQYF
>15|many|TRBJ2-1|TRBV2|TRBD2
TGTGCCAGCAGTGGGGATAGCGGGAGGAGTAATGAGCAGTTCTTC
CASSGDSGRSNEQFF
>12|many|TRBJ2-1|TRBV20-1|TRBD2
TGCAGTTCTGGACTAGGAACGGGTGAGCAGTTCTTC
CSSGLGTGEQFF
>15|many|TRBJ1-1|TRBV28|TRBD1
TGTGCCAGCAGTTTACCCGGGACAGGGAACACTGAAGCTTTCTTT
CASSLPGTGNTEAFF
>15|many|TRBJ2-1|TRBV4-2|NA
TGTGCCAGCAGCCAAGATCTGGGTAGCTTCAATGAGCAGTTCTTC
CASSQDLGSFNEQFF
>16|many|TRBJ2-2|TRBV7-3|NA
TGTGCCAGCAGCCCCCGGGACACCTCCTCAGCCGGGGAGCTGTTTTTT
CASSPRDTSSAGELFF
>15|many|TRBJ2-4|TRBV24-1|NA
TGTGCCACCAGTGAAAATGGGCAGGGTCGGGACATTCAGTACTTC
CATSENGQGRDIQYF
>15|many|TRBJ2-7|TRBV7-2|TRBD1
TGTGCCAGCAGCTTAGGGACAGGGGGCTCCTACGAGCAGTACTTC
CASSLGTGGSYEQYF
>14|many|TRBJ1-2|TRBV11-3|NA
TGTGCCAGCAGCTTGAGTAGGGAGGGGTATGGCTACACCTTC
CASSLSREGYGYTF
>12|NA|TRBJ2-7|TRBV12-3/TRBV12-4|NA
TGTACCATCTGTCCAGACAGCTACGAGCAGTACTTC
CTICPDSYEQYF
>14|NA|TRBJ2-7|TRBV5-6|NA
TGTGCCATGAGCTTCGGGTCAACCCCCTACGAGCAGTACTTC
CAMSFGSTPYEQYF
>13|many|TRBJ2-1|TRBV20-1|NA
TGCAGTGCTAGACCGGGCAGGAACAATGAGCAGTTCTTC
CSARPGRNNEQFF
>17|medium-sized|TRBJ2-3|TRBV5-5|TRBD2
TGTGCCAGCAGCTTGGCCTGGACTAGCGGGAGATCAGATACGCAGTATTTT
CASSLAWTSGRSDTQYF
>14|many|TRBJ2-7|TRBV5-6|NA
TGTGCCAGCAGCTTAACTTGGCGCTCCTACGAGCAGTACTTC
CASSLTWRSYEQYF
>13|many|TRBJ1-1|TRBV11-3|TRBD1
TGTGCCAGCAGCTTGGACAGGAACAACGAAGCTTTCTTT
CASSLDRNNEAFF
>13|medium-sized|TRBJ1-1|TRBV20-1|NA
TGCAGTGCTCCGTTTCGGGGCGGCGGTGAAGCTTTCTTT
CSAPFRGGGEAFF
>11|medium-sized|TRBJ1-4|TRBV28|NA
TGTGGAACGGGGGGTTTTGAAAAACTGTTTTTT
CGTGGFEKLFF
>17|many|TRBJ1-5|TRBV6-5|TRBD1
TGTGCCAGCAGGCGGACAGGGGTGTTTTTAAGAGGTCAGCCCCAGCATTTT
CASRRTGVFLRGQPQHF
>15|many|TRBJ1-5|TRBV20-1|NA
TGCAGTGCTAGGCCCCCAGGCGGGGGCAATCAGCCCCAGCATTTT
CSARPPGGGNQPQHF
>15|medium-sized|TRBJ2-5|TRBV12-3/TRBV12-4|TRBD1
TGTGCCAGCAGTTTGGACAGGGGGTCGATTGGGACCCAGTACTTC
CASSLDRGSIGTQYF
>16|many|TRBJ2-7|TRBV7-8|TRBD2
TGTGCCAGCAGACAGGGACTAGCGGGGAGCTCCTACGAGCAGTACTTC
CASRQGLAGSSYEQYF
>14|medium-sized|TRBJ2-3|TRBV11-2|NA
TGTGCCAGCAGTCAAAATGCCGGGGCAGATACGCAGTATTTT
CASSQNAGADTQYF
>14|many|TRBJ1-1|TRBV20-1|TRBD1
TGCAGTGCTAGCGGGGACAGCCGTTTCTTAGAAGCTTTCTTT
CSASGDSRFLEAFF
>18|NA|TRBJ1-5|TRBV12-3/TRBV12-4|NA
TGTGCCAGCAGTTTAAGTGGGTCGAGGGTGAGAAGCAATCAGCCCCAGCATTTT
CASSLSGSRVRSNQPQHF
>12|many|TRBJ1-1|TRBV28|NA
TGTGCCAGCACCTCGGGGAACACTGAAGCTTTCTTT
CASTSGNTEAFF
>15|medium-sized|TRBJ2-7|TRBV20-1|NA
TGCAGTGCTAGAGTCCCCCGAGCGGCTACCTACGAGCAGTACTTC
CSARVPRAATYEQYF
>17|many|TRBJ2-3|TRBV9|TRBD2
TGTGCCAGCAGCGTAGCAATTAGCGGGAGGAGCACAGATACGCAGTATTTT
CASSVAISGRSTDTQYF
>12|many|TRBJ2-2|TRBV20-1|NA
TGCAGTGCGGACGTCGGGGCCGGGGAGCTGTTTTTT
CSADVGAGELFF